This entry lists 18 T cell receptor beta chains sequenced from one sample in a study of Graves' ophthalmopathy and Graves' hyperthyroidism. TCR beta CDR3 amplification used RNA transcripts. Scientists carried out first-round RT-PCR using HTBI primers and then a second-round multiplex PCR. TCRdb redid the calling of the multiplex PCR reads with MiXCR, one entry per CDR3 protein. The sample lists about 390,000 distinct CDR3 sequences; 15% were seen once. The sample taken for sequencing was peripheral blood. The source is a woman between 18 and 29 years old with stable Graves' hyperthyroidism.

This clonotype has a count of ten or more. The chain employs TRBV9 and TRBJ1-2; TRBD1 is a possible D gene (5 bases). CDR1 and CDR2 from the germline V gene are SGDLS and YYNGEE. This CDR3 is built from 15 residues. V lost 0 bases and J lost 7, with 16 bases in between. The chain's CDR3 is CASSVGLREGSGYTF. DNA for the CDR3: TGTGCCAGCAGCGTAGGTCTCAGGGAGGGGTCTGGCTACACCTTC.

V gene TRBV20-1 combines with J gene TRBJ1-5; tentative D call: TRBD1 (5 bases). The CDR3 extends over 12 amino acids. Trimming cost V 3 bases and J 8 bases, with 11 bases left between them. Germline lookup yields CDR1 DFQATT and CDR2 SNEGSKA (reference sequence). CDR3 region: CSASRGEKPQHF. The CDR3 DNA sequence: TGCAGTGCTAGTCGGGGGGAGAAGCCCCAGCATTTT.

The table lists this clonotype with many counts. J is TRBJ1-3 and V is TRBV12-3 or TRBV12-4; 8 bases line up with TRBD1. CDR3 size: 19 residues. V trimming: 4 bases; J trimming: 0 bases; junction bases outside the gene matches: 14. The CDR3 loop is CASSSQLPGQGGSGNTIYF. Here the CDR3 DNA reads TGTGCCAGCAGTTCCCAGCTTCCAGGACAGGGAGGCTCTGGAAACACCATATATTTT.

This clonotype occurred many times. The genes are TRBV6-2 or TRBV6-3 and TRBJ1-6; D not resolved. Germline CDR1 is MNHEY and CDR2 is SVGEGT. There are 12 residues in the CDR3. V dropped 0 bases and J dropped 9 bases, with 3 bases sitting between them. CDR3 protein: CASSYSSSPLHF. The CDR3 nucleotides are TGTGCCAGCAGTTACTCCAGTTCACCCCTCCACTTT.

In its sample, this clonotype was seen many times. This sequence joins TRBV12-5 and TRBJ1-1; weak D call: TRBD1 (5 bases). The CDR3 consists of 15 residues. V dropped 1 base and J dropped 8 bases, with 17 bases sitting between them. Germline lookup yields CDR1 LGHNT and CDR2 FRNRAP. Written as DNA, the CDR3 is TGTGCTAGTGGTTTGGGACGGGACTCCTCCGTGGAAGCTTTCTTT. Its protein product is CASGLGRDSSVEAFF.

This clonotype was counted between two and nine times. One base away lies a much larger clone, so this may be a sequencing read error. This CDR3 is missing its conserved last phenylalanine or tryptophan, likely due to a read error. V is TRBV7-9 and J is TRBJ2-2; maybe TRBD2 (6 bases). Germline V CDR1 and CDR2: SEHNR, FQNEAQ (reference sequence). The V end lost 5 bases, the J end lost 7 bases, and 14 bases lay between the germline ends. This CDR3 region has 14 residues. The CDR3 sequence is CASSAREADGELFL. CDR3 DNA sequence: TGTGCCAGCAGCGCCAGGGAGGCAGACGGGGAGCTGTTTTTG.

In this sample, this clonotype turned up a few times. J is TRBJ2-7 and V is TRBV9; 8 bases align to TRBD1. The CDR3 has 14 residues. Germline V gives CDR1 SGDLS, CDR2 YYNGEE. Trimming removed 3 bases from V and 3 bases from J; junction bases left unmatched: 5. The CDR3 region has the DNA TGTGCCAGCAGCGCGGACAGGGCGATCTACGAGCAGTACTTC. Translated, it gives CASSADRAIYEQYF.

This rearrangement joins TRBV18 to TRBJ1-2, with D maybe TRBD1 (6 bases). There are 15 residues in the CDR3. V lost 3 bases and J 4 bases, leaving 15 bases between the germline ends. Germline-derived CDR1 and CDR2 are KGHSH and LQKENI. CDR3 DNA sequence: TGTGCCAGCTCACCTACGGACAGTGGGCTCTATGGCTACACCTTC. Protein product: CASSPTDSGLYGYTF.

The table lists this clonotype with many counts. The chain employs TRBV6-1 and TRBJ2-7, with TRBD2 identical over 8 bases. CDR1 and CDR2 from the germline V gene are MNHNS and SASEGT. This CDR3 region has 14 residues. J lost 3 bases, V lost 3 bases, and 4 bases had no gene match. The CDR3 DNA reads TGTGCCAGCAGTGAGTCCGGGACTAGCTACGAGCAGTACTTC. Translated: CASSESGTSYEQYF.

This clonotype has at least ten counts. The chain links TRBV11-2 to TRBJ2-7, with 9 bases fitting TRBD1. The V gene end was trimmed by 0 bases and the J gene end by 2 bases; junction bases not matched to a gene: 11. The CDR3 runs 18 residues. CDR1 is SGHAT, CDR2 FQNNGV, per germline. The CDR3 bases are TGTGCCAGCAGCTTAGAAAGAACACAGGGGGCGCAAACCTACGAGCAGTACTTC. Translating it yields CASSLERTQGAQTYEQYF.

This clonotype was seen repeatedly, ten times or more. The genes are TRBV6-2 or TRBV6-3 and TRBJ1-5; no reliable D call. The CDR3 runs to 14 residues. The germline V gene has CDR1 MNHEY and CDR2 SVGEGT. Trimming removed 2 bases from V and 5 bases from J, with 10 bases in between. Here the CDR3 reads CASSYGSVYQPQHF. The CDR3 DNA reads TGTGCCAGCAGTTACGGGAGTGTGTATCAGCCCCAGCATTTT.

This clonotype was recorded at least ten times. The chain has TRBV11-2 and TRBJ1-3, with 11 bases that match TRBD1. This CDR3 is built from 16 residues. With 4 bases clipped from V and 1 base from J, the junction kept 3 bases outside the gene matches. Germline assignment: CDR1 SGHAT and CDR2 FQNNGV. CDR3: CASSSDRGLSGNTIYF. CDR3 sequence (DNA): TGTGCCAGCAGCTCGGACAGGGGGCTATCTGGAAACACCATATATTTT.

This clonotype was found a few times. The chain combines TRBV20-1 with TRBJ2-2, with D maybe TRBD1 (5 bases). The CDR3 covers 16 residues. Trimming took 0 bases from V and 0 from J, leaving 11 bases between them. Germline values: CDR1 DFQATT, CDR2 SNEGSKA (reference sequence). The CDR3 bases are TGCAGTGCTAGAGATCAGACAGCCGCGAACACCGGGGAGCTGTTTTTT. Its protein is CSARDQTAANTGELFF.

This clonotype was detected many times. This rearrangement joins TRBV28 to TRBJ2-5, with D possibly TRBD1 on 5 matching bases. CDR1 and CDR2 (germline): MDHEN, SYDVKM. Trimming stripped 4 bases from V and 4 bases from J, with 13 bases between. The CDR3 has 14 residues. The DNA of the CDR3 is TGTGCCAGCAGTTCACCATTGGGGCCAGAGACCCAGTACTTC. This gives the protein CASSSPLGPETQYF. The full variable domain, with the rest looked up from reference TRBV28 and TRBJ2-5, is DVKVTQSSRYLVKRTGEKVFLECVQDMDHENMFWYRQDPGLGLRLIYFSYDVKMKEKGDIPEGYSVSREKKERFSLILESASTNQTSMYLCASSSPLGPETQYFGPGTRLLVL.

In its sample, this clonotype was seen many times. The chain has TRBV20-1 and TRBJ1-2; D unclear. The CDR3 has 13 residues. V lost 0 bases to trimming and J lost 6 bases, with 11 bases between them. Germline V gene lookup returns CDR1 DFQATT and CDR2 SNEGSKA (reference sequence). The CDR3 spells CSARDEGLDGYTF. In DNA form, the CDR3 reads TGCAGTGCTAGAGATGAGGGTTTAGATGGCTACACCTTC.

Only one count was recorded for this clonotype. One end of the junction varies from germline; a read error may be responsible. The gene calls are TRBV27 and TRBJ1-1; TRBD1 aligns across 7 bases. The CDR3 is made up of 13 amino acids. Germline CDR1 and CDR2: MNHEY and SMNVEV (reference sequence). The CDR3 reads CASSFGGGVEAFF. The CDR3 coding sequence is TGTGCCAGCAGTTTTGGAGGGGGCGTTGAAGCTTTCTTC.

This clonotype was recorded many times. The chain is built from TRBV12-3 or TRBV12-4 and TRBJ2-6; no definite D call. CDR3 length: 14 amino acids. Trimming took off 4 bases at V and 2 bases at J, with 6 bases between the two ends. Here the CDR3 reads CASSYGTGANVLTF. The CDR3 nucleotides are TGTGCCAGCAGTTACGGAACTGGGGCCAACGTCCTGACTTTC.

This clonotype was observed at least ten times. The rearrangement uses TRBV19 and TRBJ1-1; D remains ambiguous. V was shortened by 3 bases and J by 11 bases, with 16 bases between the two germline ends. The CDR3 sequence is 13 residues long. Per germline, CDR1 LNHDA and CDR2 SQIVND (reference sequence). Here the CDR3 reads CASSIILQSEAFF. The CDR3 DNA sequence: TGTGCCAGTAGTATTATATTACAGTCCGAGGCTTTCTTT.